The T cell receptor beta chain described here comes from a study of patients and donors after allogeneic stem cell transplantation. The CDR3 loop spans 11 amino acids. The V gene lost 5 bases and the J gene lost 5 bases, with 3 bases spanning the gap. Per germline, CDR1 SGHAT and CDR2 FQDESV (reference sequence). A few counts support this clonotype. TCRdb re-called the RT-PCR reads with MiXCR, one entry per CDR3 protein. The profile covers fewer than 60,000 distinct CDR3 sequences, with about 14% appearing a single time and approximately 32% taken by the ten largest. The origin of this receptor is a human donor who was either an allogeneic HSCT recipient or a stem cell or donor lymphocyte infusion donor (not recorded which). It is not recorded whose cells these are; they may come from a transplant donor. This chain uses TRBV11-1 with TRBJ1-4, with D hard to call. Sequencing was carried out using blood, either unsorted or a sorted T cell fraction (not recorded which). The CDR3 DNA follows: TGTGCCAGCAGCCGAAATGAAAAACTGTTTTTT. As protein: CASSRNEKLFF. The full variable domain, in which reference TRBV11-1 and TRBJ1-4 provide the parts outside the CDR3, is EAEVAQSPRYKITEKSQAVAFWCDPISGHATLYWYRQILGQGPELLVQFQDESVVDDSQLPKDRFSAERLKGVDSTLKIQPAELGDSAMYLCASSRNEKLFFGSGTQLSVL.